One TCR beta chain is described in this entry. These data come from a study of T cells expressing NK-cell markers. Each CDR3 protein gets one entry in TCRdb, which reprocessed the 5' RACE reads and gives no DNA. The specimen's table records about 190,000 distinct CDR3 sequences. The receptor comes from a man between 18 and 69 years old in good health. The sequencing input was blood T cells: a sorted CD56 or NKG2C T cell subset, CD4+ or CD8+ T cells, or bulk PBMC T cells (not recorded which).

CDR3: CASSFAGIEQFF. The rearrangement links TRBV7-9 to TRBJ2-1. Looked up from germline, CDR1 is SEHNR and CDR2 is FQNEAQ (reference sequence). This CDR3 is built from 12 residues.